Ten or more counts support the clone carrying this T cell receptor (beta chain). Antigen: not known. From RNA transcripts, TCR beta CDR3 regions were amplified. RT-PCR in the first round (using the HTBI primer set) targeted the TCR CDR3. Each CDR3 protein is one row after TCRdb ran MiXCR on the multiplex PCR reads. The sample has roughly 630,000 distinct CDR3 sequences, 15% to 19% seen once. The germline V gene encodes CDR1 SGHAT and CDR2 FQNNGV. The CDR3 totals 11 residues. The V end was cut by 4 bases, the J end by 9 bases, with 7 bases between. This record belongs to a study of T cells in Graves' hyperthyroidism and ophthalmopathy. Study findings and constraints: Ophthalmopathy was distinguished from stable hyperthyroidism by 13 V-J signatures.

This TCR came from a woman in her 30s with Graves' hyperthyroidism. What was sequenced was blood. The chain couples TRBV11-2 to TRBJ2-1; D unclear. CDR3 in DNA: TGTGCCAGCAGCTCCCTCCGTGAGCAGTTCTTC. It codes for CASSSLREQFF.